The 10 T cell receptor beta chains below all came from one sample that was sequenced in a study of blood T cells in healthy people across ages. A sample-barcoded 5' primer and a J-beta primer mix were used in a second PCR of about 6 to 11 cycles. TCRdb fed the 5' RACE reads into MiXCR, producing one record per CDR3 protein. The repertoire holds about 1,500,000 distinct CDR3 sequences, with about 43% as singletons. Sequences were obtained from blood. Source of these receptors: a woman between 18 and 29 years old in good health.

The V gene is TRBV7-6, the J gene TRBJ2-7; TRBD2 agrees at 14 bases. V was pared by 7 bases and J by 6 bases, with 8 bases of the junction left unmatched. This CDR3 contains 15 residues. In germline, CDR1 is SGHVS, CDR2 FNYEAQ. The CDR3 loop is CASTLGLAGEGEQYF. CDR3 DNA: TGTGCCAGCACCCTGGGACTAGCGGGAGAGGGCGAGCAGTACTTC. The variable domain in full, with the rest retrieved from reference TRBV7-6 and TRBJ2-7, is GAGVSQSPRYKVTKRGQDVALRCDPISGHVSLYWYRQALGQGPEFLTYFNYEAQQDKSGLPNDRFSAERPEGSISTLTIQRTEQRDSAMYRCASTLGLAGEGEQYFGPGTRLTVT.

The CDR3: CASSSLDRVYEQYF. In DNA, the CDR3 is TGTGCCAGCAGCTCACTTGACAGGGTCTACGAGCAGTACTTC. V usage is TRBV7-2 and J usage is TRBJ2-7, with TRBD1 matching 7 bases. Germline-derived CDR1 and CDR2 are SGHTA and FQGNSA. J gave up 3 bases and V 4 bases, and 6 bases lay outside the gene matches. The CDR3 has 14 amino acids. Full variable domain (missing parts from reference TRBV7-2 and TRBJ2-7): GAGVSQSPSNKVTEKGKDVELRCDPISGHTALYWYRQSLGQGLEFLIYFQGNSAPDKSGLPSDRFSAERTGGSVSTLTIQRTQQEDSAVYLCASSSLDRVYEQYFGPGTRLTVT.

The V call is TRBV5-1, the J call TRBJ2-7; 10 bases agree with TRBD1. The junction had 14 bases not matched to a gene; V was cut back by 7 bases and J by 7 bases. CDR3 length equals 15 residues. The germline V gene encodes CDR1 SGHRS and CDR2 YFSETQ. CDR3 sequence: CASAGGTGVVNEQYF. CDR3 bases: TGCGCCAGCGCCGGCGGGACAGGGGTAGTCAATGAGCAGTACTTC.

This rearrangement joins TRBV12-3 or TRBV12-4 to TRBJ2-1, with 10 bases fitting TRBD2. The V segment lost 6 bases and the J segment 5 bases; nucleotides outside the gene matches: 7. The length of the CDR3 is 15 residues. The CDR3 here is CASRQAGGRDNEQFF. DNA of the CDR3: TGTGCCAGCAGACAAGCGGGAGGGCGGGACAATGAGCAGTTCTTC.

The sample holds a few counts of this clonotype. V gene TRBV10-3 combines with J gene TRBJ1-6, with D unclear. With 4 bases removed from V and 0 bases from J, the gap between germline ends came to 10 bases. The CDR3 covers 16 residues. Per germline, CDR1 ENHRY and CDR2 SYGVKD. The CDR3 nucleotides are TGTGCCATCAGTGCCGACGGTAGCTCCTATAATTCACCCCTCCACTTT. Encoded protein: CAISADGSSYNSPLHF.

This clonotype was observed a single time. This sequence joins TRBV30 and TRBJ2-7; a possible D gene is TRBD1 (6 bases). CDR3 length equals 13 residues. CDR1 is GTSNPN, CDR2 SVGIG, per germline (reference sequence). With 7 bases removed from V and 6 bases from J, the gap between germline ends came to 19 bases. The CDR3 region has the DNA TGTGCCTACCTACAGGGTTTGTCGGGCGAGCAGTACTTC. Its protein is CAYLQGLSGEQYF.

The V and J genes are TRBV6-5 and TRBJ2-3; 10 nucleotides line up with TRBD2. After removal of 2 bases from V and 1 base from J, the junction contained 3 bases not matched to a gene. Germline V lookup: CDR1 MNHEY, CDR2 SVGAGI. The CDR3 has 16 amino acids. This CDR3 reads CASSYLGTSGTDTQYF. CDR3 bases: TGTGCCAGCAGTTACCTTGGGACTAGCGGCACAGATACGCAGTATTTT.

This clonotype was seen at least ten times. The chain couples TRBV12-3 or TRBV12-4 to TRBJ2-1; perhaps TRBD2 as D (5 bases). This CDR3 has 18 amino acids. The germline V and J ends were trimmed by 0 bases and 7 bases, with 22 bases remaining between them. CDR3 loop: CASSLAPHSDGKVNEQFF. The CDR3 coding sequence is TGTGCCAGCAGTTTAGCGCCCCATAGCGATGGCAAGGTTAATGAGCAGTTCTTC.

The chain carries TRBV12-3 or TRBV12-4 and TRBJ2-2, with D possibly matching TRBD2 (5 bases). Trimming pared 6 bases from V and 2 bases from J, leaving 16 bases between. The CDR3 has 16 amino acids. For the CDR3, the DNA is TGTGCCAGCAGGACCGACTATCCTCCTAACACCGGGGAGCTGTTTTTT. This gives the protein CASRTDYPPNTGELFF.

This clonotype has just a few counts. V usage is TRBV20-1 and J usage is TRBJ2-7, with 8 bases matching TRBD2. CDR3 length: 16 residues. V was clipped by 0 bases and J by 0 bases; unmatched bases: 7. The germline gives CDR1 DFQATT, CDR2 SNEGSKA (reference sequence). CDR3 sequence (DNA): TGCAGTGCTAGAGATCCAGCGGGAGCGTCCTCCTACGAGCAGTACTTC. This gives the protein CSARDPAGASSYEQYF.